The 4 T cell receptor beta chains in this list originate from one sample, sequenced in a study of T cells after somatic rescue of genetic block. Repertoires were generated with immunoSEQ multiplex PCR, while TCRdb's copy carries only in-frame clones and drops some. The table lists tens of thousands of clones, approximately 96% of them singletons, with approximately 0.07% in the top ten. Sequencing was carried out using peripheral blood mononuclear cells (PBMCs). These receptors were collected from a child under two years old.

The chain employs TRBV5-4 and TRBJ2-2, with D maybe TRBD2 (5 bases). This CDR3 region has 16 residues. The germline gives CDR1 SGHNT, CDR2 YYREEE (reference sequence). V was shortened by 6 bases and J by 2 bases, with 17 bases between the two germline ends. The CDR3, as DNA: TGTGCCAGCATCAAACCCCGGACTTTCAACACCGGGGAGCTGTTTTTT. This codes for CASIKPRTFNTGELFF.

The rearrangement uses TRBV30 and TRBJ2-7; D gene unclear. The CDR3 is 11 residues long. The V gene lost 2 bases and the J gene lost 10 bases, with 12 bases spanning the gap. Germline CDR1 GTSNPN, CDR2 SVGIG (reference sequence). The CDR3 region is CAWSPNENQYF. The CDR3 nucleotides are TGTGCCTGGAGTCCCAACGAGAACCAGTACTTC.

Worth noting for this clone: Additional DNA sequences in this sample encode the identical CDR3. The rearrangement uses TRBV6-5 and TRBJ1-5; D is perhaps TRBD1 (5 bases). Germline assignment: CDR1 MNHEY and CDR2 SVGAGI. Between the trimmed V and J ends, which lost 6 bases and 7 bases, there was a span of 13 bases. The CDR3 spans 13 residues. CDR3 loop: CASRPLGEQPQHF. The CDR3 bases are TGTGCCAGCAGACCGTTGGGGGAACAGCCCCAGCATTTT.

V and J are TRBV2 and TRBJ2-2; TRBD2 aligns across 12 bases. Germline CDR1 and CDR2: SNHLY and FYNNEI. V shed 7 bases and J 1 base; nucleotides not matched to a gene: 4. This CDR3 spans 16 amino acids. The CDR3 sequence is CASIRTSGVNTGELFF. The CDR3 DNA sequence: TGTGCCAGCATCAGGACTAGCGGGGTGAACACCGGGGAGCTGTTTTTT. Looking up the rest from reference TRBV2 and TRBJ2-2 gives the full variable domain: EPEVTQTPSHQVTQMGQEVILRCVPISNHLYFYWYRQILGQKVEFLVSFYNNEISEKSEIFDDQFSVERPDGSNFTLKIRSTKLEDSAMYFCASIRTSGVNTGELFFGEGSRLTVL.